The 5 T cell receptor beta chains below were found in one sample sequenced in a study of T cell clones after liver transplantation. Measured with immunoSEQ multiplex PCR; TCRdb has only the in-frame clones, and not every one. The data hold tens of thousands of clones, with roughly 92% observed a single time. Sequences were derived from CD4+ T cells from blood, sampled around 25 months after liver transplant. These receptors were obtained from a human patient who received a liver transplant. These T cells may partly come from the graft donor.

Notes on this clone: At one boundary the junction diverges from the germline segment, which might be a read error. This rearrangement joins TRBV7-7 to TRBJ2-1, with 7 bases lining up with TRBD1. Germline V gene data show CDR1 as SSHAT and CDR2 as FNYEAQ (reference sequence). CDR3 length: 16 amino acids. The CDR3: CASSLDGTATYNEQFF. Written as DNA, the CDR3 is TGTGCTAGCAGCTTAGACGGGACAGCCACCTACAATGAGCAGTTCTTC. Looking up the rest from reference TRBV7-7 and TRBJ2-1 gives the full variable domain: GAGVSQSPRYKVTKRGQDVTLRCDPISSHATLYWYQQALGQGPEFLTYFNYEAQPDKSGLPSDRFSAERPEGSISTLTIQRTEQRDSAMYRCASSLDGTATYNEQFFGPGTRLTVL.

The CDR3 reads CASSLGRGHYNEQFF. The CDR3 bases are TGTGCCAGCAGTTTAGGGCGGGGTCACTACAATGAGCAGTTCTTC. The J gene is TRBJ2-1, the V gene TRBV28, with D perhaps TRBD2 (6 bases). Germline CDR1 MDHEN, CDR2 SYDVKM. The CDR3 is 15 residues long. The V end was cut by 2 bases, the J end by 3 bases, with 11 bases between. The full variable domain, completed using reference TRBV28 and TRBJ2-1, is DVKVTQSSRYLVKRTGEKVFLECVQDMDHENMFWYRQDPGLGLRLIYFSYDVKMKEKGDIPEGYSVSREKKERFSLILESASTNQTSMYLCASSLGRGHYNEQFFGPGTRLTVL.

This rearrangement joins TRBV5-1 to TRBJ1-4; D call uncertain. V shed 4 bases and J shed 3 bases, with 7 bases lying between them. Germline lookup yields CDR1 SGHRS and CDR2 YFSETQ. The CDR3 loop spans 13 amino acids. The CDR3 sequence is CASSPLANEKLFF. The CDR3 coding sequence is TGCGCCAGCAGCCCTCTAGCTAATGAAAAACTGTTTTTT.

The rearrangement links TRBV20-1 to TRBJ2-2; D ambiguous. The CDR3 is made up of 11 amino acids. The germline CDR1 and CDR2 sequences are DFQATT and SNEGSKA (reference sequence). V was trimmed by 5 bases and J by 4 bases, leaving 5 bases between them. CDR3 amino acids: CSAAGTGELFF. Written as DNA, the CDR3 is TGCAGTGCTGCAGGCACCGGGGAGCTGTTTTTT.

V and J are TRBV5-4 and TRBJ2-2; the match to TRBD2 covers 11 bases. This CDR3 is built from 15 residues. V dropped 0 bases and J dropped 6; count of bases not matched to a gene: 1. Per the germline V gene, CDR1 is SGHNT and CDR2 is YYREEE (reference sequence). The CDR3 DNA reads as TGTGCCAGCAGCTTGGGGGGACTAGCGGCCGGGGAGCTGTTTTTT. It encodes CASSLGGLAAGELFF.